This T cell receptor beta chain derives from a study of blood T cell repertoires in COVID-19. On the study more broadly: COVID-19 samples from acute and convalescent phases originated in the United States, Italy and Spain. Sources were T cells, B-cell-depleted T cells, or PBMCs; the material itself was cDNA or gDNA.

The CDR3 covers 12 residues. From germline, CDR1 is SEHNR and CDR2 FQNEAQ (reference sequence). Trimming pared 1 base from V and 3 bases from J, leaving 4 bases between. Seattle patients were enrolled while actively infected and followed longitudinally. Original data processing: The authors estimated nucleated cell counts from reference gene primer amplification. Assay: immunoSEQ multiplex PCR; the TCRdb copy retains only in-frame clones and omits some. V and J calls plus clone size are reproduced from that table; the DNA served to infer D and trimming. Among a few hundred thousand clones listed, over 85% were seen once.

The material sequenced was peripheral blood. This chain connects TRBV7-9 to TRBJ2-7; D is unresolved. This TCR derives from a young woman with COVID-19, enrolled during active disease. CDR3 nucleotide sequence: TGTGCCAGCAGCTTAGAGAGCTACGAGCAGTACTTC. Protein: CASSLESYEQYF.